The 26 T cell receptor beta chains presented below share a single source sample, sequenced in a study of cytomegalovirus exposure and HLA in healthy donors. The PCR employed 60 Vbeta primers together with 13 Jbeta primers. Measured with immunoSEQ multiplex PCR; TCRdb has only the in-frame clones, and not every one. The sample gives roughly 140,000 clones, around 78% of which show up once; about 6.6% is in the top ten. Sequenced input: PBMCs. All receptors come from a woman in her 40s in good health and CMV-seropositive.

There are a few counts of this clone. This rearrangement joins TRBV19 to TRBJ1-1; D not certain. The CDR3 extends over 13 amino acids. The ends were cut back, 5 bases at V and 3 bases at J, with 10 bases in the middle. Per germline, CDR1 LNHDA and CDR2 SQIVND (reference sequence). CDR3 protein: CASSARTYTEAFF. CDR3 bases: TGTGCCAGTAGTGCCCGGACTTACACTGAAGCTTTCTTT. Based on the CDR3 plus reference TRBV19 and TRBJ1-1, the full variable domain is DGGITQSPKYLFRKEGQNVTLSCEQNLNHDAMYWYRQDPGQGLRLIYYSQIVNDFQKGDIAEGYSVSREKKESFPLTVTSAQKNPTAFYLCASSARTYTEAFFGQGTRLTVV.

The chain carries TRBV11-3 and TRBJ2-7; 9 bases map to TRBD1. The CDR3 runs 15 residues. CDR1 is SGHNT, CDR2 YENEEA, per germline. Trimming at V came to 0 bases and at J to 6 bases, leaving 6 bases not matched to a gene. CDR3 sequence reads: CASSLEPGQGSEQYF. CDR3 bases: TGTGCCAGCAGCTTAGAACCGGGACAGGGTTCCGAGCAGTACTTC.

This sequence joins TRBV11-3 and TRBJ2-7; 11 bases are a match to TRBD1. With V trimmed by 4 bases and J by 6 bases, 5 bases remained unmatched. Per germline, CDR1 SGHNT and CDR2 YENEEA. CDR3 size: 14 residues. This chain's CDR3 is CASSSGQGEVEQYF. CDR3 coding DNA: TGTGCCAGCAGCTCGGGACAGGGGGAAGTCGAGCAGTACTTC.

V is TRBV6-5 and J is TRBJ1-2, with TRBD1 as a possible D gene (6 bases). Deletions cut 2 bases from V and 5 bases from J, with 15 bases between. The CDR3 is 15 residues long. In germline, CDR1 is MNHEY, CDR2 SVGAGI. CDR3 sequence (DNA): TGTGCCAGCAGTTACCCCAGCGGGGGCGGTTATGGCTACACCTTC. As protein: CASSYPSGGGYGYTF.

The chain employs TRBV14 and TRBJ2-1; 7 nucleotides line up with TRBD2. The CDR3 covers 15 residues. From germline, CDR1 is SGHDN and CDR2 FVKESK. The junction had 7 bases not matched to a gene; V was cut back by 4 bases and J by 4 bases. As DNA, the CDR3 is TGTGCCAGCAGCCCTCTGGGGCGGGAGTACAATGAGCAGTTCTTC. Translated, it gives CASSPLGREYNEQFF.

This chain connects TRBV5-1 to TRBJ2-7; D might be TRBD2 (5 bases). The germline V and J ends were trimmed by 4 bases and 2 bases, with 19 bases remaining between them. The CDR3 runs to 16 residues. CDR1 SGHRS and CDR2 YFSETQ come from the germline V gene. CDR3 in amino acids: CASSRGAISGTYEQYF. DNA for the CDR3: TGCGCCAGCAGCCGGGGAGCGATTAGTGGAACCTACGAGCAGTACTTC.

V usage is TRBV15 and J usage is TRBJ2-3; 10 bases align to TRBD1. The CDR3 loop spans 16 amino acids. The junction had 3 bases not matched to a gene; V was cut back by 0 bases and J by 3 bases. Germline V gene data show CDR1 as LNHNV and CDR2 as YYDKDF (reference sequence). In DNA, the CDR3 is TGTGCCACCAGCAGAGAATGGGACAGGGGTACAGATACGCAGTATTTT. It encodes CATSREWDRGTDTQYF.

The genes are TRBV6-6 and TRBJ2-3, with 11 bases lining up with TRBD2. The CDR3 sequence is 16 residues long. Unmatched junction bases numbered 9, after V lost 5 bases and J lost 5 bases. Germline V CDR1 and CDR2: MNHNY, SVGAGI (reference sequence). This chain's CDR3 is CASSTRLAGMVDTQYF. The DNA for the CDR3 is TGTGCCAGCAGTACGCGACTAGCGGGAATGGTAGATACGCAGTATTTT.

As DNA, the CDR3 is TGTGCCAGCAGCTTGGAACTAGCGGGCTCCTACGAGCAGTACTTC. The encoded protein is CASSLELAGSYEQYF. The chain links TRBV5-8 to TRBJ2-7, with 9 bases aligning to TRBD2. This CDR3 contains 15 residues. V gave up 0 bases and J gave up 0 bases; unmatched junction bases: 1. The germline gives CDR1 SGHTS, CDR2 YDEGEE.

The J gene is TRBJ2-3, the V gene TRBV4-2, with 8 positions matching TRBD2. Losses at the gene ends were 1 base for V and 8 bases for J; bases not matched to a gene: 11. This CDR3 spans 16 amino acids. Germline V gene lookup returns CDR1 LGHNA and CDR2 YNFKEQ. The CDR3 DNA follows: TGTGCCAGCAGCCAAGGGGGGGAAGCGGGAGAAGGTACGCAGTATTTT. This sequence encodes CASSQGGEAGEGTQYF.

The chain couples TRBV18 to TRBJ2-1; 8 bases match TRBD2. Germline trimming cut 0 bases from V and 8 bases from J; bases unmatched to any gene: 3. The CDR3 extends over 14 amino acids. Germline CDR1 is KGHSH and CDR2 is LQKENI. CDR3 region: CASSPPSGTYEQFF. The DNA for the CDR3 is TGTGCCAGCTCACCACCTAGCGGGACATATGAGCAGTTCTTC.

This clone has only a few counts. The V call is TRBV2, the J call TRBJ1-1, with D maybe TRBD1 (5 bases). Trimming pared 6 bases from V and 6 bases from J, leaving 14 bases between. Germline-derived CDR1 and CDR2 are SNHLY and FYNNEI. The CDR3 is made up of 13 amino acids. The CDR3 region has the DNA TGTGCCAGCAGGGTCGACAGAGTGCCTGAAGCTTTCTTT. Translated, it gives CASRVDRVPEAFF.

J is TRBJ2-2 and V is TRBV29-1, with 8 bases fitting TRBD1. The CDR3 covers 13 residues. Germline V gene data show CDR1 as SQVTM and CDR2 as ANQGSEA. J was trimmed by 5 bases and V by 5 bases; bases with no gene match: 4. CDR3 nucleotides: TGCAGCGTTAGGACAGGGCGGACCGGGGAGCTGTTTTTT. It specifies CSVRTGRTGELFF.

This clone was found a few times. This chain uses TRBV7-2 with TRBJ2-5; D is uncertain. The germline gives CDR1 SGHTA, CDR2 FQGNSA. This CDR3 region has 13 residues. V was clipped by 4 bases and J by 2 bases, with 8 bases between them. CDR3 coding DNA: TGTGCCAGCAGCTCACAACCACAAGAGACCCAGTACTTC. Protein sequence: CASSSQPQETQYF.

The V and J genes are TRBV19 and TRBJ2-5; 10 bases map to TRBD1. Germline V gives CDR1 LNHDA, CDR2 SQIVND (reference sequence). This CDR3 contains 15 residues. The J segment lost 2 bases and the V segment lost 9 bases, leaving 9 bases of the junction unmatched. This CDR3 is CASSSGDRGQETQYF. As DNA, the CDR3 is TGTGCCAGCTCCTCGGGGGACAGGGGACAAGAGACCCAGTACTTC.

This clone was detected once. J is TRBJ2-3 and V is TRBV20-1; no definite D call. The CDR3 runs to 11 residues. V dropped 5 bases and J dropped 8 bases, with 11 bases sitting between them. The germline gives CDR1 DFQATT, CDR2 SNEGSKA (reference sequence). The CDR3 bases are TGCAGTGCTCTCCTAGTATTTACGCAGTATTTT. This codes for CSALLVFTQYF.

The rearrangement uses TRBV27 and TRBJ2-7, with a tentative D call TRBD1 (6 bases). The CDR3 has 14 residues. Trimming removed 7 bases at V and 2 bases at J, with 15 bases between. CDR1 and CDR2 from the germline V gene are MNHEY and SMNVEV (reference sequence). The CDR3 here is CASIPTGFPYEQYF. In nucleotides, the CDR3 is TGTGCCAGCATCCCGACAGGATTCCCCTACGAGCAGTACTTC.

The chain has TRBV4-2 and TRBJ2-7, with 15 bases identical to TRBD2. The trim removed 0 bases at V and 2 bases at J, leaving 8 bases unmatched. Germline V gene lookup returns CDR1 LGHNA and CDR2 YNFKEQ. This CDR3 spans 19 amino acids. The CDR3 region has the DNA TGTGCCAGCAGCCAAGAGGGGGGACTAGCGGGAGGAAGGGCCTACGAGCAGTACTTC. This translates into CASSQEGGLAGGRAYEQYF.

The chain uses TRBV7-2 and TRBJ2-1; the D is unclear. Germline-derived CDR1 and CDR2 are SGHTA and FQGNSA. The CDR3 sequence is 15 residues long. Trimming removed 7 bases at V and 1 base at J, with 14 bases between. The CDR3 is CASTTYLDSYNEQFF. CDR3 sequence (DNA): TGTGCCAGCACCACCTATCTAGATTCCTACAATGAGCAGTTCTTC.

This clone was seen more than once but under ten times. This chain joins TRBV28 and TRBJ2-1; D remains unclear. Germline V gives CDR1 MDHEN, CDR2 SYDVKM. Trimming removed 4 bases from V and 7 bases from J, with 11 bases in between. The CDR3 covers 13 residues. The CDR3 DNA sequence: TGTGCCAGCAGTTCCCCCTCCAGGAATGAGCAGTTCTTC. Translation: CASSSPSRNEQFF.

The chain has TRBV28 and TRBJ1-5, with 7 bases aligning to TRBD1. CDR3 length: 14 residues. Germline trimming cut 3 bases from V and 5 bases from J; bases unmatched to any gene: 4. Germline V gene lookup returns CDR1 MDHEN and CDR2 SYDVKM. The chain's CDR3 is CASSLDRSYQPQHF. CDR3 DNA: TGTGCCAGCAGTTTGGACAGGTCGTATCAGCCCCAGCATTTT.

The V call is TRBV6-5, the J call TRBJ2-1; TRBD1 matches 7 bases. J was trimmed by 5 bases and V by 5 bases; bases with no gene match: 6. Germline V gene data show CDR1 as MNHEY and CDR2 as SVGAGI. There are 14 residues in the CDR3. The CDR3 spells CASSPGTENNEQFF. For the CDR3, the DNA is TGTGCCAGCAGTCCCGGGACAGAAAACAATGAGCAGTTCTTC.

The rearrangement joins TRBV5-6 to TRBJ2-4, with D possibly being TRBD2 (5 bases). The CDR3 runs to 15 residues. V dropped 1 base and J dropped 8 bases, with 16 bases sitting between them. Germline V gene lookup returns CDR1 SGHDT and CDR2 YYEEEE. The DNA of the CDR3 is TGTGCCAGCAGCTTGATGGAGCGGACGTACTACATTCAGTACTTC. Its translation is CASSLMERTYYIQYF.

This CDR3 is CASSYGRGRGYEQYF. The CDR3 DNA reads TGTGCCAGCAGTTATGGGCGCGGGAGGGGCTACGAGCAGTACTTC. The rearrangement links TRBV6-5 to TRBJ2-7, with 9 positions matching TRBD2. With V trimmed by 3 bases and J by 3 bases, 6 bases remained unmatched. Germline values: CDR1 MNHEY, CDR2 SVGAGI. The CDR3 runs 15 residues.

The chain has TRBV18 and TRBJ2-3; 7 bases line up with TRBD2. V lost 4 bases and J lost 2; bases outside the gene matches: 6. Germline V CDR1 and CDR2: KGHSH, LQKENI. This CDR3 is 15 amino acids long. The CDR3 coding sequence is TGTGCCAGCTCACTCTCCGGGACTACCACAGATACGCAGTATTTT. This translates into CASSLSGTTTDTQYF.

The genes are TRBV9 and TRBJ2-3; no clear D. The CDR3 runs to 14 residues. Looked up from germline, CDR1 is SGDLS and CDR2 is YYNGEE. V was pared by 2 bases and J by 4 bases, with 11 bases between. The CDR3 is CASSVSSLADTQYF. The CDR3 region has the DNA TGTGCCAGCAGCGTTTCAAGCCTAGCAGATACGCAGTATTTT.